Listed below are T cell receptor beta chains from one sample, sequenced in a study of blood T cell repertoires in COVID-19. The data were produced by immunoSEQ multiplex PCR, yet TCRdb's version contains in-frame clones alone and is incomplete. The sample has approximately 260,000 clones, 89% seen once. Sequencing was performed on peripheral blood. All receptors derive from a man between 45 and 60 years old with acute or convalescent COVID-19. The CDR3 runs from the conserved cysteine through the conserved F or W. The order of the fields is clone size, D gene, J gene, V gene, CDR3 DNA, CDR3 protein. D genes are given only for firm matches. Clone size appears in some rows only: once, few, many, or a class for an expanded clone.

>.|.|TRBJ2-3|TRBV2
TGTGCCAGGGCTAGGGGAGGAGATACGCAGTATTTT
CARARGGDTQYF
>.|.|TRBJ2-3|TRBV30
TGTGCCTGGGACTTGGGGGGGCGAACAGATACGCAGTATTTT
CAWDLGGRTDTQYF
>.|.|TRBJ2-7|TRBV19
TGTGCCAGTAGGGCCTTCTCCTACGAGCAGTACTTC
CASRAFSYEQYF
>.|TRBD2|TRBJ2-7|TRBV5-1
TGCGCCAGCAGGGAGGCGGGGGAGGCCTACGAGCAGTACTTC
CASREAGEAYEQYF
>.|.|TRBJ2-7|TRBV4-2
TGTGCCAGCAGCCAAGATCCGGGGGCCTACGAGCAGTACTTC
CASSQDPGAYEQYF
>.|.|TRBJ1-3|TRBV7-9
TGTGCCAGCAGCCCAACAGGATCTGGAAACACCATATATTTT
CASSPTGSGNTIYF
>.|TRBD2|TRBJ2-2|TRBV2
TGTGCCAGCACAGGACTAGCGGGGAACACCGGGGAGCTGTTTTTT
CASTGLAGNTGELFF
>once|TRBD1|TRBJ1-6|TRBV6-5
TGTGCCAGCAGCCCGGACAGGGGTGATTCACCCCTCCACTTT
CASSPDRGDSPLHF
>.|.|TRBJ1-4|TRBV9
TGTGCCAGCAGCGAGAGACAGGTTGCTGGAAAACTGTTTTTT
CASSERQVAGKLFF
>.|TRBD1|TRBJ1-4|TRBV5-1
TGCGCCAGCAGCTTAGAAAGGGGGCGTGAGAAACTGTTTTTT
CASSLERGREKLFF
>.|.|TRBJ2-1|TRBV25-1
TGTGCCAGCGGAGCAACAGGGCCAGGCTACAATGAGCAGTTCTTC
CASGATGPGYNEQFF
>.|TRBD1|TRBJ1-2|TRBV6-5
TGTGCCAGCAGTCCTCGGACAGGGAATGGCTACACCTTC
CASSPRTGNGYTF
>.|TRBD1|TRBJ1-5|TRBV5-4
TGTGCCAGCAGCTTGGACAGGGGAAGGGATCAGCCCCAGCATTTT
CASSLDRGRDQPQHF